This TCR beta chain was found in a study of shared clonotypes between healthy human individuals. Overall study results and limits: Relative to memory subsets, naive subsets generally showed larger estimated richness.

As for this clone: The antigen remains undetermined.

This CDR3 has 13 residues. The germline gives CDR1 LGHNA, CDR2 YNFKEQ. Trimming took off 4 bases at V and 7 bases at J, with 11 bases between the two ends. Measured with immunoSEQ multiplex PCR; TCRdb has only the in-frame clones, and not every one. This sample has around 2.1 million clones, with roughly 95% found just once. This clonotype was obtained from a man younger than 35 in good health. The source material was naive CD4+ T cells sorted from blood. Subset: CD45RA+ positively selected. J is TRBJ2-1 and V is TRBV4-2, with D unclear. The CDR3 bases are TGTGCCAGCAGCCCGAGCAGAAGTAATGAGCAGTTCTTC. It codes for CASSPSRSNEQFF.